The sequence of this T cell receptor beta chain was determined in a study of T-cell memory formation after mild COVID-19. CDR3 length: 15 residues. CDR1 and CDR2 from the germline V gene are LGHNA and YNFKEQ. The V segment lost 5 bases and the J segment 2 bases; nucleotides outside the gene matches: 7. TCRdb reprocessed the 5' RACE reads via MiXCR and lists one record per CDR3 protein. The sample carries about 260,000 distinct CDR3 sequences, 15% to 20% recorded once. This clonotype was seen only a few times. Source material: PBMCs or a T cell subset sorted from them (not recorded which). The sequence came from a man younger than 35 who had mild COVID-19 (a few samples of this study predate the infection). Cell type and time point are not known. The rearrangement joins TRBV4-2 to TRBJ2-7, with TRBD1 matching 9 bases. Written as DNA, the CDR3 is TGTGCCAGCAGCGGGCGGGACAGGGACCCCTACGAGCAGTACTTC. It specifies CASSGRDRDPYEQYF.